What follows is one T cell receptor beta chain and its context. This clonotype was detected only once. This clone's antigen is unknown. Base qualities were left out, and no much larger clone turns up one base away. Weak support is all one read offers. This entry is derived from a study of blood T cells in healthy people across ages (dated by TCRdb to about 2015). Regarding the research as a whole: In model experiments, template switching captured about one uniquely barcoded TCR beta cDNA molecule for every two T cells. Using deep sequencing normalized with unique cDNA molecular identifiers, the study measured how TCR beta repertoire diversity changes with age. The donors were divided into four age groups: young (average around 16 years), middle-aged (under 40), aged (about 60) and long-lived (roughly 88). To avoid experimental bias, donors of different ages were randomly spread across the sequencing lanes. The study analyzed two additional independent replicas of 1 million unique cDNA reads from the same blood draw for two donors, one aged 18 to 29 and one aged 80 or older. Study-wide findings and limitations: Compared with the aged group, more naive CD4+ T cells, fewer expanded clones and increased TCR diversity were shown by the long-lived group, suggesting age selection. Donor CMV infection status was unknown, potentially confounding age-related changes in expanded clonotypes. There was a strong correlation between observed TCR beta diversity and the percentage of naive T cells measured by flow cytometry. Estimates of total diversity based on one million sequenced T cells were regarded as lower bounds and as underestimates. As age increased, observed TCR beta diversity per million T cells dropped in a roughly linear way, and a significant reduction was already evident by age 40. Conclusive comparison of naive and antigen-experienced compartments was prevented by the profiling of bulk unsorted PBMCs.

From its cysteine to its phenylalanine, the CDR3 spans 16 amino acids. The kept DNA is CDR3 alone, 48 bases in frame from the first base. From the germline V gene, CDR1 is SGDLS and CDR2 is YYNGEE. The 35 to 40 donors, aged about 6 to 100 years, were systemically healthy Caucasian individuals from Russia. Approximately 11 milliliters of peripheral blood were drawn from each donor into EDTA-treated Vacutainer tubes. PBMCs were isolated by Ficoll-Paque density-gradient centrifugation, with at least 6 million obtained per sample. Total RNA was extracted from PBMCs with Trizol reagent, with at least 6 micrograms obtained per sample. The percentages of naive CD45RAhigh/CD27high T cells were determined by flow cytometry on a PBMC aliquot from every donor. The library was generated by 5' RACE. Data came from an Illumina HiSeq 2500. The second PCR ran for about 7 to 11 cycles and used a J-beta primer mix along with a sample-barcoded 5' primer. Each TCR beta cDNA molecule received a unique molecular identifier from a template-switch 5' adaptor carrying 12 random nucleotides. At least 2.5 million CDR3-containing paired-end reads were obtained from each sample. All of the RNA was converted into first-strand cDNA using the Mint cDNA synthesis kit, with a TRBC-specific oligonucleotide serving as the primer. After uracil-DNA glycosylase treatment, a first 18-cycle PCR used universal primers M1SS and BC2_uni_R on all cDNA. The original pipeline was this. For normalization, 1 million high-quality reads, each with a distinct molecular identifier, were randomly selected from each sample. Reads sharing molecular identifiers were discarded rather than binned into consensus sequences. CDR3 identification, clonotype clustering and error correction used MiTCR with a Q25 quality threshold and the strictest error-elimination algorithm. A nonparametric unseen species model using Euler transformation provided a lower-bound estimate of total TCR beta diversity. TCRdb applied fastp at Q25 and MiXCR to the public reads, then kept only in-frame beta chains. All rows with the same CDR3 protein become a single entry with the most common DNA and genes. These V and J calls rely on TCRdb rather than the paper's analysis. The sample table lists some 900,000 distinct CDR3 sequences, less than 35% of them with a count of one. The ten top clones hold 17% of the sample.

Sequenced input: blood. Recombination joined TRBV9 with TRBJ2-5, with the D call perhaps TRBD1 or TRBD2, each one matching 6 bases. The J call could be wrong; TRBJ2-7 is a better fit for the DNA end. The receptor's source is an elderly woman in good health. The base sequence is TGTGCCAGCAGCGTATCAATCGGCGGGGACACCTACGAGCAGTACTTC. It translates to CASSVSIGGDTYEQYF.